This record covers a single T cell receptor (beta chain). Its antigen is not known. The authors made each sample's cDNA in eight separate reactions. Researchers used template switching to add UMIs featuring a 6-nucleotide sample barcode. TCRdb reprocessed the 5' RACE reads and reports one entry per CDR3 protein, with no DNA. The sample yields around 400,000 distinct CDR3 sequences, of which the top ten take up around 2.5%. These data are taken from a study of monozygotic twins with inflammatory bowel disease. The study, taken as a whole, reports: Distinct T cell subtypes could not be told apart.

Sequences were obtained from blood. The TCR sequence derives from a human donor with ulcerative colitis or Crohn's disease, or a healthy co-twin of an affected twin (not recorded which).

CDR3 sequence reads: CASRGSNQPQHF. The chain employs TRBV12-3 or TRBV12-4 and TRBJ1-5. The CDR3 loop spans 12 amino acids.